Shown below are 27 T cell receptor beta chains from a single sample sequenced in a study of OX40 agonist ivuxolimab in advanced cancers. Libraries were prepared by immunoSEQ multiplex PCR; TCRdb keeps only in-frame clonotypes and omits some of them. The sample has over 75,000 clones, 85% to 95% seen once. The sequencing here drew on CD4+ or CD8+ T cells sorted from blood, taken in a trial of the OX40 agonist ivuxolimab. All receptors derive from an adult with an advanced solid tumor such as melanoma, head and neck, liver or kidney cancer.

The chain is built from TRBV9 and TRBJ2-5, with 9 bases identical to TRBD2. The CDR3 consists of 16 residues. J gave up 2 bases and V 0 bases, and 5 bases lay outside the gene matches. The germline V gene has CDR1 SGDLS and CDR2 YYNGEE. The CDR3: CASSVAERGVQETQYF. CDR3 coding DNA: TGTGCCAGCAGCGTAGCCGAGCGGGGGGTACAAGAGACCCAGTACTTC. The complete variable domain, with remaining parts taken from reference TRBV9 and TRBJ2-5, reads DSGVTQTPKHLITATGQRVTLRCSPRSGDLSVYWYQQSLDQGLQFLIQYYNGEERAKGNILERFSAQQFPDLHSELNLSSLELGDSALYFCASSVAERGVQETQYFGPGTRLLVL.

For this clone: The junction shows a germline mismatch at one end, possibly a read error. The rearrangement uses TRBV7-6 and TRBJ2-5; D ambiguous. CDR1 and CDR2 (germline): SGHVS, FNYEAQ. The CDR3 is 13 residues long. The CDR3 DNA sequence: TGTGCCAGCAGCCCCTCCATGGCCCGGGTTGAAAACTTC. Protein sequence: CASSPSMARVENF.

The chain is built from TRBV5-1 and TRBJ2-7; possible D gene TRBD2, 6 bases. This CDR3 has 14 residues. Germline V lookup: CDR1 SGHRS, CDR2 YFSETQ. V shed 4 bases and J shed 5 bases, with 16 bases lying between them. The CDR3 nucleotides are TGCGCCAGCAGCCCCGGGGAGGTCCCCCACGAGCAGTACTTC. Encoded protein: CASSPGEVPHEQYF.

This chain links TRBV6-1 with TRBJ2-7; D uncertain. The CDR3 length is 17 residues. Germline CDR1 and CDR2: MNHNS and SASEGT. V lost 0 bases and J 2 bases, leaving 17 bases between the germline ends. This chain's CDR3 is CASSEAVVWPPTYEQYF. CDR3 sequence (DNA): TGTGCCAGCAGTGAAGCGGTGGTATGGCCCCCCACCTACGAGCAGTACTTC.

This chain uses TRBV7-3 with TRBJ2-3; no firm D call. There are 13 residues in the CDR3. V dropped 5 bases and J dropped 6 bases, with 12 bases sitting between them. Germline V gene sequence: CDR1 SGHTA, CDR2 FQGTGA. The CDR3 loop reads CASSNTLGDTQYF. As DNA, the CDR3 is TGTGCCAGCAGCAACACTTTAGGGGATACGCAGTATTTT.

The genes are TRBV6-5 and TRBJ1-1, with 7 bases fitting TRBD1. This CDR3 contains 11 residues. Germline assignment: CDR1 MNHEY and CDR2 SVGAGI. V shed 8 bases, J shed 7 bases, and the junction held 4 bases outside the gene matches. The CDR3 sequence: CASEGAREAFF. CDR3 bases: TGTGCCAGCGAGGGGGCGCGTGAAGCTTTCTTT.

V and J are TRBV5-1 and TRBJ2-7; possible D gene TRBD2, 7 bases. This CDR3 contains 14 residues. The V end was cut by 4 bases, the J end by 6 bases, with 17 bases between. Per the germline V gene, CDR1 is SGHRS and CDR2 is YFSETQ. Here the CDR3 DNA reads TGCGCCAGCAGCCCGGATGAAGGGGGGGGCGAGCAGTACTTC. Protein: CASSPDEGGGEQYF.

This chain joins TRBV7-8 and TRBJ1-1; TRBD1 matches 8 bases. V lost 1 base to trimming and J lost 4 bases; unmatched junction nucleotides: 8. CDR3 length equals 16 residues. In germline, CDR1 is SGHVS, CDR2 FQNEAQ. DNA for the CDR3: TGTGCCAGCAGCTTAGGGACAGACAGGGGTGGCACTGAAGCTTTCTTT. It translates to CASSLGTDRGGTEAFF.

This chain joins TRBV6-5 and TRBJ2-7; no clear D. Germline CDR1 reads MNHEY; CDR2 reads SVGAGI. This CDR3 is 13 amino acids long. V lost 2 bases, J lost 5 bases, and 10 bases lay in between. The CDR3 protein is CASSYDGLDEQYF. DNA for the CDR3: TGTGCCAGCAGTTACGACGGGCTGGACGAGCAGTACTTC.

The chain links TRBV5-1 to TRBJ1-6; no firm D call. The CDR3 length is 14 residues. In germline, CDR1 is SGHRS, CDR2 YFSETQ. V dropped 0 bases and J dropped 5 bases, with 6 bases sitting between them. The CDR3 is CASSLEQNNSPLHF. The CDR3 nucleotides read TGCGCCAGCAGCTTGGAACAAAATAATTCACCCCTCCACTTT.

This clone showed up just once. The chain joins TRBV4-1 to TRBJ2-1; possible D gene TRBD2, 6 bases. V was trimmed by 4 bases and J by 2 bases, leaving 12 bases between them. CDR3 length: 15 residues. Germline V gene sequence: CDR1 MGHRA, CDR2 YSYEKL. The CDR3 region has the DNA TGCGCCAGCAGCCCCCGACTAGAGGCCTACAATGAGCAGTTCTTC. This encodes CASSPRLEAYNEQFF.

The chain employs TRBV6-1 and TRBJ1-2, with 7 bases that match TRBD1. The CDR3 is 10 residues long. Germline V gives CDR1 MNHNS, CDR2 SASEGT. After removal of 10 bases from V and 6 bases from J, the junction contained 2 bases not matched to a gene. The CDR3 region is CATTGDGYTF. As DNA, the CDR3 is TGTGCCACCACAGGGGATGGCTACACCTTC.

In nucleotides, the CDR3 is TGTGCCAGCAGTTGGGATATGTACACCGGGGAGCTGTTTTTT. Protein: CASSWDMYTGELFF. This rearrangement joins TRBV6-6 to TRBJ2-2; D ambiguous. V lost 4 bases to trimming and J lost 3 bases, with 9 bases between them. The CDR3 has 14 residues. CDR1 and CDR2 from the germline V gene are MNHNY and SVGAGI (reference sequence).

CDR3 coding DNA: TGTGCCAGCAGCCAAGGTATTAGGAGTACTGAAGCTTTCTTT. Its translation is CASSQGIRSTEAFF. The chain joins TRBV4-2 to TRBJ1-1, with D hard to call. Germline values: CDR1 LGHNA, CDR2 YNFKEQ. The CDR3 has 14 amino acids. V lost 1 base and J lost 5, with 11 bases in between.

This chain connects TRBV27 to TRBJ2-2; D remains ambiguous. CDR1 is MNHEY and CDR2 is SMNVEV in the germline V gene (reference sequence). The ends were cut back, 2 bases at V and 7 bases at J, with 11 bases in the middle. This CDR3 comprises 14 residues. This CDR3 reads CASSLHPEFGELFF. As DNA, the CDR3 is TGTGCCAGCAGTTTACACCCGGAGTTCGGGGAGCTGTTTTTT.

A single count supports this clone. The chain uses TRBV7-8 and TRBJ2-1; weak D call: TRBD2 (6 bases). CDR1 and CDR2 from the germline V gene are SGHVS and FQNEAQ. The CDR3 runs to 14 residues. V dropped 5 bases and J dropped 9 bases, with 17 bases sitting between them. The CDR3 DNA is TGTGCCAGCAGCCCAGGGACTGGCGCTCTTGAGCAGTTCTTC. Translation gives CASSPGTGALEQFF.

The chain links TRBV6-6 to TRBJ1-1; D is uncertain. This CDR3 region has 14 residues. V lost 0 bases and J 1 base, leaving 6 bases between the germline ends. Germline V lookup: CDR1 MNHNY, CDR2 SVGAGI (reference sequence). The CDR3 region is CASSYSNANTEAFF. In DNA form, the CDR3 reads TGTGCCAGCAGTTACTCGAATGCGAACACTGAAGCTTTCTTT.

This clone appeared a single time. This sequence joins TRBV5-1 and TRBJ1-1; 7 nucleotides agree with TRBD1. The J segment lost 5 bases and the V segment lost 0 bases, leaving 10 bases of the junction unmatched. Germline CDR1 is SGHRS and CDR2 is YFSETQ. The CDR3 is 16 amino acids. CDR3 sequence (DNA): TGCGCCAGCAGCTTGGGCGTGGGACAGTGGGGAACTGAAGCTTTCTTT. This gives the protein CASSLGVGQWGTEAFF.

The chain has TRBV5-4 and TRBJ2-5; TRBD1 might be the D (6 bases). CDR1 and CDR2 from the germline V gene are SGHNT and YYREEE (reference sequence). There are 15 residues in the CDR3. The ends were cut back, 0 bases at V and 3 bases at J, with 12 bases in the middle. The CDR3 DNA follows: TGTGCCAGCAGCTTGGCCGTCGAGGGGGAAGAGACCCAGTACTTC. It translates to CASSLAVEGEETQYF.

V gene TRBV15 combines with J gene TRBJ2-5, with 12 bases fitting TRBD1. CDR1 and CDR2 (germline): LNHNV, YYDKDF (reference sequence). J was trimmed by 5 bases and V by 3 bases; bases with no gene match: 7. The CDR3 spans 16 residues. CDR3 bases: TGTGCCACCAGCAGCGCCGGGACAGGGGGCGCGGAGACCCAGTACTTC. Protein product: CATSSAGTGGAETQYF.

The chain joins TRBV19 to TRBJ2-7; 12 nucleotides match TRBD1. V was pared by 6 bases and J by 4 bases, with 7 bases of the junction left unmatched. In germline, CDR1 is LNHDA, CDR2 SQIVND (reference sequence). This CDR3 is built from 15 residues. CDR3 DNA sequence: TGTGCCAGTAGCCCGGGGACAGGGGGCGCGTACGAGCAGTACTTC. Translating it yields CASSPGTGGAYEQYF.

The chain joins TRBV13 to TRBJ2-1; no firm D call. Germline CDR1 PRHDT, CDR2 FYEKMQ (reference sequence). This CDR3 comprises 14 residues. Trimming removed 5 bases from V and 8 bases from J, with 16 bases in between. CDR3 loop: CASSPVRTGDEQFF. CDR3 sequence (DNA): TGTGCCAGCAGCCCCGTGAGGACGGGCGATGAGCAGTTCTTC.

The CDR3 sequence is CASTLAGRGRGSYNEQFF. CDR3 nucleotides: TGTGCCAGCACCCTCGCCGGACGGGGGCGCGGCTCCTACAATGAGCAGTTCTTC. The chain is built from TRBV27 and TRBJ2-1; D may be TRBD1 or TRBD2 (6 bases each). Germline V gene data show CDR1 as MNHEY and CDR2 as SMNVEV (reference sequence). Trimming stripped 7 bases from V and 0 bases from J, with 22 bases between. The CDR3 length is 18 residues.

For the CDR3, the DNA is TGCGCCAGCGCTCCCAACCCTGGCACAGATACGCAGTATTTT. The encoded protein is CASAPNPGTDTQYF. This chain uses TRBV10-1 with TRBJ2-3, with unresolved D. The CDR3 is made up of 14 amino acids. CDR1 and CDR2 (germline): WNHNN, SYGVQD (reference sequence). Between the trimmed V and J ends, which lost 8 bases and 1 base, there was a span of 13 bases.

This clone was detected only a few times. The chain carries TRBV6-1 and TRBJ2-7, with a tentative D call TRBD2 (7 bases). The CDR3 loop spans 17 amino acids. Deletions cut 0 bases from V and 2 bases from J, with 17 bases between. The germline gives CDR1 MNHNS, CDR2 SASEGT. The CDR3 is CASSEARWGGPTYEQYF. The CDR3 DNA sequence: TGTGCCAGCAGTGAAGCGCGTTGGGGGGGCCCCACCTACGAGCAGTACTTC.

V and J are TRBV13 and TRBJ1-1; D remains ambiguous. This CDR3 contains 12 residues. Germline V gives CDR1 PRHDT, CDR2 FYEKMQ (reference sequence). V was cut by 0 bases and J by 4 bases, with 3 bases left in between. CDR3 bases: TGTGCCAGCAGCTTAGGCCGCACTGAAGCTTTCTTT. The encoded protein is CASSLGRTEAFF.

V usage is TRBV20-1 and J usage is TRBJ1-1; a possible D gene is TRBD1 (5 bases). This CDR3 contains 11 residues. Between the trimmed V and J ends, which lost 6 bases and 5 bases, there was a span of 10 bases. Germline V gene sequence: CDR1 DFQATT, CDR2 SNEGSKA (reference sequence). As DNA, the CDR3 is TGCAGTGCCTCGTGGGGGACTGAAGCTTTCTTT. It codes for CSASWGTEAFF.